This TCR beta chain was found in a study of cytomegalovirus exposure and HLA in healthy donors (dated by TCRdb to between 2016 and 2019). The study in broad terms: An earlier analysis of approximately 590 of the donors reported 250 to 300 Gb of sequence data and more than 90 million unique TCR beta sequences from 190 million or so T cells. A later analysis re-analyzed previously published TCR beta repertoires from approximately 700 donors and added high-resolution HLA genotyping to study TCR occurrence patterns. The study aimed to test whether cataloging public T cell receptors could reveal signatures of past pathogen exposure. The study used immunosequencing to profile the T cell repertoires of several hundred subjects and linked those repertoires to cytomegalovirus serostatus. The genetic ancestry cluster associated with self-reported Caucasian donors included 80% to 90% of the approximately 410 genotyped donors. All discovery cohort repertoires had been generated using a single sequencing platform. Genome-wide SNP genotypes for about 65% of the 666 donors were used in a later genetic analysis, which treated that subset as a discovery cohort. To predict cytomegalovirus infection status, the study combined high-throughput TCR immunosequencing, statistical association of individual TCRs with disease status, and machine learning. Donor age, sex, ethnicity and CMV serostatus were compiled alongside the repertoire data. Besides the first cohort of approximately 710 subjects, a separate validation cohort made up of over a hundred different subjects was used. Rather than drawing on any new phenotypic data, the later analysis identified candidate immune exposures from TCR beta sequences and the way those sequences occurred across donors. An early release that covered roughly 600 HLA-typed donors contained about 300 gigabases of sequencing data and about 93 million unique TCR sequences. Typing coverage varied by locus: about 620-630 donors for A, B, C, DRB1 and DQB1; more than 500 for DQA1; over 600 for DPA1; fewer than 480 for DPB1. Among several hundred genotyped donors of the cohort, an average of about 240,000 unique TCR beta nucleotide sequences was sequenced per donor, of which roughly 17% were non-productive. HLA typing included class I and class II loci at four-digit resolution. A few DR-DQ haplotypes were treated as single units for association and clustering because of strong linkage in the cohort. An earlier analysis of several hundred of the donors applied high-throughput TCR beta sequencing to assess whether each TCR beta V gene segment acted as functional or pseudogenic. General conclusions and limits of the study: The earlier analysis of some 540 of the donors excluded some 16 rarely observed V segments, including chromosome 9 orphons, because counts were too low. The authors suggested that the approach could potentially be extended to other disease states and immunological phenotypes. A later genetic analysis associated a missense DCLRE1C variant with V-gene and J-gene trimming of TCR beta chains, and an independent cohort replicated the association. Most TCR sequences were observed very rarely across donors, whereas some public TCRs were present in many individuals. Compared with equally common non-associated chains, HLA-associated TCR beta chains in a later analysis were more clonally expanded and had lower generation probabilities. In vitro tests confirmed that a few of the cytomegalovirus-associated TCR beta chains recognize cytomegalovirus antigens. Specific HLA alleles were associated with about 17,000 TCR beta sequences at a false discovery rate of 0.05 in a later analysis. Assigning TCR associations to individual alleles was difficult when HLA alleles, especially DR and DQ, strongly co-occurred. An earlier analysis of several hundred of the donors showed that most TCR beta V segments appeared in productive rearrangements either about 87% or about 30% of the time, which broadly matched IMGT annotations. In a later genetic analysis, fewer N-insertions in productive TCRs were reported among donors in an Asian-associated ancestry cluster than the roughly 640-donor mean. Because HLA typing was missing for some donors at each locus, association tests included only the typed subset. A further reported finding was that TCR beta sequences accurately predicted the HLA-A and HLA-B alleles for most subjects in the first cohort. Cytomegalovirus status was reported to be diagnosed by the classifier with high specificity and sensitivity in both the original and validation cohorts. Some IMGT-functional V segments, including TRBV6-2 and TRBV6-3, could not be told apart with the 87-base-pair reads, so those segments were excluded. Immune exposure information for the cohort was limited to CMV serostatus. According to a later analysis, parvovirus B19, influenza, CMV and Epstein-Barr virus appeared linked to several top co-occurrence clusters. A later analysis found that most CMV-associated TCR beta chains appeared HLA-restricted, with HLA associations seemingly driven largely by CMV exposure. Sequencing depth was assumed to be roughly uniform across donors in the presence/absence analyses, though that assumption may not hold. The study gave a list of under 200 TCR beta chains associated with cytomegalovirus. In a later analysis, TCR association rates were found to vary across HLA loci, with the most associated TCRs seen for DRB1 alleles and the fewest for HLA-C alleles. A cluster of highly shared sequence variants was judged likely to be a technical artifact of the sequencing pipeline. The cohort was sequenced for TCR beta chains only, and without alpha or paired-chain data the features that could be detected were limited. Linkage disequilibrium might explain the correlated functional status among segregating V segments, but an unknown experimental factor could not be excluded.

The cohort consisted of 650 to 700 healthy bone marrow donors. Cohort members were all nominally healthy when sampled, although unrecorded immune exposures were likely present. The donor was CMV seronegative and was included in the group of 352 seronegative cohort members. A peripheral blood sample was provided by each donor, and peripheral blood mononuclear cells were used for TCR beta sequencing. Genomic DNA was extracted from the blood cell samples with the Qiagen DNeasy Blood Extraction Kit. V was cut back by 3 bases and J by 4 bases, leaving a gap of 10 bases between them. The cysteine opens and the phenylalanine closes a CDR3 of 13 amino acids. The retained sequence is limited to the CDR3, 39 bases, with the frame set at the first base. CDR1 and CDR2 were assigned from the germline V gene (reference sequence) as MNHEY and SMNVEV. Notes on this clone: Its antigen remains unidentified. Per-base qualities were not stored, and no clone one base away is much larger. The identical CDR3 is also encoded by other nucleotide sequences in the sample.

Libraries came from the immunoSEQ multiplex PCR assay. The multiplex PCR relied on a mix of 60 forward primers for TCR Vbeta segments and 13 reverse primers for TCR Jbeta segments. A multiplex PCR assay on genomic DNA amplified the CDR3 region of rearranged TCR beta genes. Amplified TCR beta libraries were sequenced as 87-base-pair reads on the Illumina HiSeq System. On the authors' methods: A later analysis tallied 75 million to 95 million unique TCR beta chains across the 666 repertoires, and some 12 million of those chains were shared by two or more donors. To remove PCR and sequencing errors, raw reads were error-corrected and collapsed into unique sequences using a nearest-neighbor algorithm that merged closely related sequences. CDR3 sequences were aligned to IMGT reference sequences to assign V, D and J gene segments. For a sequence to be retained, at least a six-nucleotide match to both a V gene segment and a J gene segment was required. A rearrangement was called productive if the CDR3 had no stop codons and remained in frame with V and J, and every other rearrangement was called non-productive. Following IMGT convention, CDR3 was defined as the stretch from the second conserved V-encoded cysteine up to the conserved J-encoded phenylalanine. In an earlier analysis of more than 550 of the donors, sequences lacking an unambiguous match to a single V gene segment were excluded. In an earlier analysis of several hundred of the donors, V segments were called functional above 56.7% productive rearrangements and were called segregating when the between-donor standard deviation exceeded 5%. A statistical classification framework was built to diagnose cytomegalovirus status from the catalog of TCR beta chain sequences. In a later analysis, V and J genes were assigned by comparing TCR nucleotide sequences against IMGT/GENE-DB human TR gene sequences. The TCRdist pipeline was used in a later analysis to assign CDR3 sequences and most-parsimonious VDJ recombination scenarios. In a later analysis, each TCR beta chain was defined by its CDR3 amino acid sequence together with its V-gene family, and reads lacking a unique V-gene family were excluded. As a way to deal with suspected cross-contamination and a sequencing artifact, a later analysis dropped over 550 nucleotide sequences that were highly shared and had low generation probability. In a later analysis, a clonal expansion index for each public chain was calculated from normalized within-repertoire ranks of inferred template counts. A later analysis computed generation probabilities with a VDJ recombination model fitted to out-of-frame rearrangements, and checked the results against IGoR. Hypergeometric tests were used in a later analysis to score TCR-TCR, TCR-HLA and TCR-CMV co-occurrence, with a repertoire-size bias correction applied to the TCR pairs. To estimate false discovery rates, a later analysis permuted the HLA or CMV assignments 20 times. In a later analysis, co-occurring TCRs were grouped using DBSCAN, and TCRdist sequence similarity was added for clustering within HLA-allele-positive subsets. Co-occurrence clustering excluded repertoires with fewer than 30,000 or more than 120,000 public chains, plus five with anomalous nucleotide sharing. Here the immuneACCESS table is served through TCRdb, limited to in-frame sequences with V and J called. Missing clones are a known gap in these copies; in checked studies unresolved V genes cover under half, and the rest lacks a known reason. V, J and clone size are those of that table, while D and trimming were read from the DNA. Here the sample has 100,000 to 150,000 clones; around 83% occur a single time. 2% to 3% of the sample is taken by the ten largest.

Source material: PBMCs. Rearrangement joined TRBV27 to TRBJ2-7, and TRBD1 may be the D gene, going by 5 matching bases. The clonotype was recovered from a man aged 45-65 years in good health and CMV-seronegative. The CDR3 region has the sequence CASSFGQGYEQYF. The DNA sequence reads TGTGCCAGCAGTTTTGGGCAGGGATACGAGCAGTACTTC.